The 4 T cell receptor beta chains given below trace back to one sample, sequenced in a study of shared clonotypes between healthy human individuals. Method: immunoSEQ multiplex PCR; TCRdb's copy keeps in-frame clones and lacks some. The data contain roughly 1,100,000 clones, under 80% of them singletons. The material sequenced was memory CD4+ T cells sorted from blood. Subset indicated: CD45RA-negative fraction. The origin of the receptors is a man between 18 and 29 years old in good health.

The J gene is TRBJ1-5, the V gene TRBV28; D gene unclear. V shed 5 bases and J shed 1 base, with 9 bases lying between them. Germline V gene sequence: CDR1 MDHEN, CDR2 SYDVKM. CDR3 length: 14 residues. CDR3 nucleotide sequence: TGTGCCAGCAGTCCCCCGAAGAGCAATCAGCCCCAGCATTTT. The encoded protein is CASSPPKSNQPQHF.

This chain uses TRBV6-6 with TRBJ2-7, with no clear D. CDR1 is MNHNY, CDR2 SVGAGI, per germline (reference sequence). This CDR3 has 13 amino acids. V lost 8 bases and J lost 4, with 15 bases in between. CDR3 protein: CASGTSSSYEQYF. CDR3 nucleotides: TGTGCCAGCGGTACGTCCTCCTCTTACGAGCAGTACTTC.

This clone was found once. The chain carries TRBV7-8 and TRBJ1-1; 7 bases line up with TRBD1. Germline CDR1 is SGHVS and CDR2 is FQNEAQ. Trimming cost V 1 base and J 10 bases; bases outside gene matches: 3. The CDR3 extends over 12 amino acids. CDR3 in DNA: TGTGCCAGCAGCTTAGTGCAGGGGGGAGCTTTCTTT. Its protein is CASSLVQGGAFF.

Comment on this clone: The identical CDR3 is also encoded by other nucleotide sequences in the sample. The V call is TRBV5-1, the J call TRBJ2-7; 15 bases align to TRBD2. The trim removed 2 bases at V and 5 bases at J, leaving 5 bases unmatched. The germline CDR1 and CDR2 sequences are SGHRS and YFSETQ. The CDR3 runs 16 residues. CDR3 nucleotides: TGCGCCAGCAGCTTAGGACTAGCGGGAGGGCCCAACGAGCAGTACTTC. This sequence encodes CASSLGLAGGPNEQYF.